A selection of T cell receptor beta chains follows, all from one sample in a study of blood T cell repertoires in COVID-19. Some clones are missing from TCRdb's copy, which holds only in-frame ones; the method was immunoSEQ multiplex PCR. The top ten clones hold roughly 13% of a sample with 200,000 to 250,000 clones, 70% to 90% of them seen once. The specimen sequenced was peripheral blood. The receptors were sampled from a human donor in a cohort sampled during active COVID-19. CDR3s include the opening cysteine and the closing phenylalanine or tryptophan. Each record gives: J gene, D gene, V gene, clone size, CDR3 protein, CDR3 DNA. The D gene is left open where the match is weak. The size field is filled for only some rows; it gives once, few, many or a size class.

TRBJ1-1 TRBD1 TRBV6-5 - CASSPDRGTEAFF TGTGCCAGCAGTCCCGACAGGGGCACTGAAGCTTTCTTT
TRBJ1-3 - TRBV6-1 - CASSEGWGAGNTIYF TGTGCCAGCAGTGAAGGGTGGGGCGCTGGAAACACCATATATTTT
TRBJ1-1 - TRBV19 - CASSVEDIAFF TGTGCCAGTAGCGTCGAGGACATAGCTTTCTTT
TRBJ2-7 TRBD2 TRBV3-1/TRBV3-2 - CASSHRVMGSGRGRVEQYF TGTGCCAGCAGCCATAGGGTAATGGGTAGCGGGAGAGGACGGGTCGAGCAGTACTTC
TRBJ1-6 TRBD1 TRBV27 - CASSPGTAYLRSPLHF TGTGCCAGCAGTCCGGGGACAGCCTATTTAAGGTCACCCCTCCACTTT
TRBJ2-5 TRBD1 TRBV5-1 - CASSVHPDRGRETQYF TGCGCCAGCAGCGTCCACCCTGACAGGGGCCGGGAGACCCAGTACTTC
TRBJ2-1 - TRBV3-1/TRBV3-2 - CASSQERLRLATYNEQFF TGTGCCAGCAGCCAAGAAAGGCTCCGGCTAGCGACCTACAATGAGCAGTTCTTC
TRBJ1-6 TRBD1 TRBV27 - CASSQQGGLNSPLHF TGTGCCAGCAGTCAACAAGGGGGCCTTAATTCACCCCTCCACTTT
TRBJ1-1 - TRBV4-3 - CASSPRLQNTEAFF TGCGCCAGCAGCCCGCGACTGCAGAACACTGAAGCTTTCTTT
TRBJ1-5 TRBD1 TRBV28 - CASSPPGQGLQPQHF TGTGCCAGCAGTCCTCCGGGACAGGGCCTTCAGCCCCAGCATTTT
TRBJ2-3 - TRBV6-4 - CASSDVQTDTQYF TGTGCCAGCAGTGACGTACAGACAGATACGCAGTATTTT
TRBJ2-3 TRBD1 TRBV3-1/TRBV3-2 - CASSQGPDRGLGTQYF TGTGCCAGCAGCCAAGGACCGGACAGGGGGCTGGGTACGCAGTATTTT
TRBJ2-2 - TRBV5-1 - CASSLGQGYTGELFF TGCGCCAGCAGCTTGGGCCAGGGGTACACCGGGGAGCTGTTTTTT
TRBJ2-3 TRBD2 TRBV11-2 - CASSLALAGSSDTQYF TGTGCCAGCAGCTTAGCACTAGCGGGAAGTTCAGATACGCAGTATTTT
TRBJ2-1 TRBD2 TRBV4-2 - CASSQGAGGPSHSYNEQFF TGTGCCAGCAGCCAAGGGGCGGGGGGGCCGTCCCACTCCTACAATGAGCAGTTCTTC
TRBJ1-2 - TRBV6-1 few CASSEAMNGVYGYTF TGTGCCAGCAGTGAAGCCATGAACGGTGTCTATGGCTACACCTTC
TRBJ2-7 TRBD1 TRBV5-5 - CASSRSGTGGNSYEQYF TGTGCCAGCAGTCGTTCCGGGACAGGGGGAAACTCCTACGAGCAGTACTTC
TRBJ1-4 - TRBV7-9 - CASSNGWSEKLFF TGTGCCAGCAGCAATGGGTGGAGCGAAAAACTGTTTTTT
TRBJ2-5 - TRBV9 few CASGLTSETQYF TGTGCCAGCGGACTTACCTCGGAGACCCAGTACTTC
TRBJ1-5 - TRBV7-2 - CASSLRQHSNQPQHF TGTGCCAGCAGCTTACGACAGCATAGCAATCAGCCCCAGCATTTT
TRBJ2-4 TRBD2 TRBV7-2 - CASSLGSSGGRNIQYF TGTGCCAGCAGCTTAGGGTCTAGCGGGGGGAGAAACATTCAGTACTTC
TRBJ1-1 - TRBV5-1 few CASSPGTKTGNTEAFF TGCGCCAGCAGCCCGGGGACTAAAACAGGGAACACTGAAGCTTTCTTT
TRBJ1-6 - TRBV2 - CASDRDRAYNSPLHF TGTGCCAGCGACCGTGACAGAGCCTATAATTCACCCCTCCACTTT
TRBJ2-1 - TRBV27 - CASSLDTYNEQFF TGTGCCAGCAGTTTAGACACATACAATGAGCAGTTCTTC
TRBJ2-7 - TRBV6-7 few CASSYFEGVVDSSYEQYF TGTGCCAGCAGTTACTTTGAGGGTGTGGTGGACAGCTCCTACGAGCAGTACTTC
TRBJ2-7 TRBD1 TRBV13 - CASSLRDSGTYEQYF TGTGCCAGCAGCCTCCGGGACAGTGGGACCTACGAGCAGTACTTC
TRBJ1-5 - TRBV19 - CASTAGAAGNQPQHF TGTGCCAGTACCGCTGGGGCGGCAGGCAATCAGCCCCAGCATTTT
TRBJ2-1 TRBD2 TRBV4-2 - CASSPLGLAGSNEQFF TGTGCCAGCAGCCCCCTCGGGCTAGCGGGATCCAATGAGCAGTTCTTC